This TCR beta chain was sequenced during a study of CD8 T cells in Susac syndrome. Turning to the study itself: Of the sequenced Susac syndrome patients, six had active disease and roughly eight were in remission.

It was with random hexamers that about 0.45 to 1 ug RNA was reverse transcribed. TCR beta CDR3 was amplified by immunoSEQ covering 54 Vbeta and 13 Jbeta. TCRdb itself ran the immunoSEQ multiplex PCR reads through MiXCR, one entry per CDR3 protein. This sample yields some 240,000 distinct CDR3 sequences, of which almost 97% are seen a single time; 0.1% belongs to the top ten. The sequenced target, TCR beta, came from blood CD8+ and CD4+ T cells. The CDR3 runs 15 residues. Germline V gives CDR1 MNHEY, CDR2 SVGAGI. V was cut by 4 bases and J by 0 bases, with 10 bases left in between. In regard to this clonotype: Its cognate antigen is unknown.

Findings of the study overall: It was acknowledged in the study that its TCR sequencing and HLA analysis involved a relatively small number of individuals.

This clonotype was sampled from a human donor with Susac syndrome. This sequence joins TRBV6-5 and TRBJ2-4, with D maybe TRBD2 (5 bases). The sample taken for sequencing was CD4+ T cells from PBMCs. The CDR3 spells CASSSYGIAKNIQYF. CDR3 nucleotides: TGTGCCAGCAGTTCCTACGGGATAGCCAAAAACATTCAGTACTTC.